This T cell receptor beta chain was sequenced during a study of blood T cell repertoires in COVID-19. About the study: Nucleic acid was either cDNA or gDNA, and it came from T cells, B-cell-depleted T cells, or PBMCs.

Authors' processing steps: By means of reference gene primer amplification, nucleated cell counts were estimated. Sequencing was performed with immunoSEQ multiplex PCR; in TCRdb, only in-frame clones are kept and a portion is missing. The DNA gave D and trimming, while V, J and clone size come from that table. The data show hundreds of thousands of clones, with 87% seen just once and approximately 9.3% held by the top ten. In terms of age and location, participants ranged from roughly 18 to 95 years and lived in about two dozen US areas. Participants had their cohort set by participant-reported clinical history. The CDR3 runs to 17 residues. The germline CDR1 and CDR2 sequences are MNHNS and SASEGT. V shed 2 bases, J shed 4 bases, and the junction held 10 bases outside the gene matches.

Sequenced material: PBMCs or T cells enriched from blood (not recorded which). The sequence was obtained from a woman in her fifties or sixties who had recovered from COVID-19. This chain uses TRBV6-1 with TRBJ2-1; 8 nucleotides match TRBD1. CDR3 region: CASSELGYRGSYNEQFF. The DNA of the CDR3 is TGTGCCAGCAGTGAACTCGGGTACAGGGGGTCTTACAATGAGCAGTTCTTC.